The 15 T cell receptor beta chains listed next were all sequenced from one sample in a study of blood T cell repertoires in COVID-19. Profiling relied on immunoSEQ multiplex PCR, and the TCRdb table lists in-frame clones only, not all of them. The repertoire has about 49,000 clones, approximately 82% of them found once; the top ten carry roughly 12%. The source material was peripheral blood. These receptors came from a human donor in a cohort sampled during active COVID-19.

This clone has only one observation. This sequence joins TRBV6-6 and TRBJ2-6, with TRBD2 as a possible D gene (5 bases). Germline V gene lookup returns CDR1 MNHNY and CDR2 SVGAGI (reference sequence). The V and J ends lost 2 bases and 0 bases respectively, with 5 bases between them. The CDR3 length is 15 residues. Written as DNA, the CDR3 is TGTGCCAGCAGTTACCGGGGCTCTGGGGCCAACGTCCTGACTTTC. This codes for CASSYRGSGANVLTF.

The chain links TRBV9 to TRBJ2-3; 10 bases line up with TRBD2. CDR3 length equals 16 residues. V trimming: 3 bases; J trimming: 2 bases; junction bases outside the gene matches: 6. Germline V gene data show CDR1 as SGDLS and CDR2 as YYNGEE. The chain's CDR3 is CASSGPLAGPTDTQYF. CDR3 in DNA: TGTGCCAGCAGCGGACCACTAGCGGGGCCCACAGATACGCAGTATTTT.

The genes are TRBV21-1 and TRBJ1-4; the D segment call TRBD1 is taken from the table without a DNA check. TRBV21-1 is flagged as a pseudogene. The CDR3 runs 17 residues. The CDR3 nucleotides are TGTGCCAGCAGCACCCCCCCTGTGCGACAGCCTAATGAAAAACTGTTTTTT. Protein product: CASSTPPVRQPNEKLFF.

The rearrangement joins TRBV7-7 to TRBJ2-7, with unresolved D. CDR1 is SSHAT, CDR2 FNYEAQ, per germline (reference sequence). The V gene lost 2 bases and the J gene lost 0 bases, with 11 bases spanning the gap. The CDR3 extends over 15 amino acids. The CDR3 bases are TGTGCCAGCAGCTTATATCTAGGTCCCTCCTACGAGCAGTACTTC. Its translation: CASSLYLGPSYEQYF.

This rearrangement joins TRBV5-5 to TRBJ1-4, with D tentatively TRBD1 (5 bases). Between the trimmed V and J ends, which lost 4 bases and 8 bases, there was a span of 21 bases. This CDR3 spans 16 amino acids. The germline V gene encodes CDR1 SGHKS and CDR2 YYEKEE (reference sequence). DNA for the CDR3: TGTGCCAGCAGCATGGGACTGCCTGACGGTCGGGAAAAACTGTTTTTT. This translates into CASSMGLPDGREKLFF.

This clone was seen a single time. The genes are TRBV2 and TRBJ2-7; D is undetermined. From germline, CDR1 is SNHLY and CDR2 FYNNEI. The CDR3 sequence is 13 residues long. Trimming took off 3 bases at V and 2 bases at J, with 8 bases between the two ends. DNA of the CDR3: TGTGCCAGCAGTGATTTCCAAACCTACGAGCAGTACTTC. Its protein product is CASSDFQTYEQYF.

The chain uses TRBV18 and TRBJ2-7; 9 bases map to TRBD1. V was pared by 2 bases and J by 4 bases, with 6 bases of the junction left unmatched. The CDR3 is 15 residues long. Germline lookup yields CDR1 KGHSH and CDR2 LQKENI. DNA for the CDR3: TGTGCCAGCTCACCATATGGGACAGGGTATTACGAGCAGTACTTC. Its protein product is CASSPYGTGYYEQYF. Using reference TRBV18 and TRBJ2-7 for the parts outside the CDR3, the full variable domain is NAGVMQNPRHLVRRRGQEARLRCSPMKGHSHVYWYRQLPEEGLKFMVYLQKENIIDESGMPKERFSAEFPKEGPSILRIQQVVRGDSAAYFCASSPYGTGYYEQYFGPGTRLTVT.

Here the CDR3 DNA reads TGTGCCAGCAGGTACGGACAGGAGTACTACGAGCAGTACTTC. It is translated as CASRYGQEYYEQYF. J is TRBJ2-7 and V is TRBV11-2; 7 bases fit TRBD1. This CDR3 is built from 14 residues. CDR1 SGHAT and CDR2 FQNNGV come from the germline V gene. V lost 6 bases, J lost 3 bases, and 8 bases stayed unmatched.

This chain connects TRBV6-6 to TRBJ1-3; D perhaps matches TRBD1 (5 bases). CDR3 size: 18 residues. Germline V gives CDR1 MNHNY, CDR2 SVGAGI (reference sequence). V shed 5 bases and J shed 4 bases, with 24 bases lying between them. The CDR3 sequence is CASSPPWGETVSGNTIYF. DNA of the CDR3: TGTGCCAGCAGTCCCCCCTGGGGGGAGACGGTCTCAGGAAACACCATATATTTT.

The chain combines TRBV4-3 with TRBJ1-3; D remains unclear. Germline assignment: CDR1 LGHNA and CDR2 YSLEER. The CDR3 is 16 amino acids. Trimming cost V 0 bases and J 0 bases, with 9 bases left between them. CDR3 residues: CASSQDWSYSGNTIYF. CDR3 DNA: TGCGCCAGCAGCCAAGATTGGAGTTACTCTGGAAACACCATATATTTT.

The genes are TRBV29-1 and TRBJ2-1; 7 nucleotides agree with TRBD1. The CDR3 is 15 residues long. After removal of 4 bases from V and 0 bases from J, the junction contained 6 bases not matched to a gene. Germline V gene lookup returns CDR1 SQVTM and CDR2 ANQGSEA. The CDR3 spells CSVGGQTSSYNEQFF. The DNA of the CDR3 is TGCAGCGTTGGGGGACAGACGAGCTCCTACAATGAGCAGTTCTTC.

The chain employs TRBV5-1 and TRBJ1-5; D is ambiguous. The CDR3 runs 15 residues. Deletions cut 0 bases from V and 2 bases from J, with 9 bases between. Germline V gene data show CDR1 as SGHRS and CDR2 as YFSETQ. The CDR3 nucleotides are TGCGCCAGCAGCTTGGTGGCGGGCGGCAATCAGCCCCAGCATTTT. It yields the protein CASSLVAGGNQPQHF.

This clone was picked up one time. V is TRBV19 and J is TRBJ1-4; D perhaps matches TRBD1 (5 bases). This CDR3 has 13 amino acids. From germline, CDR1 is LNHDA and CDR2 SQIVND (reference sequence). With 11 bases removed from V and 4 bases from J, the gap between germline ends came to 14 bases. CDR3 sequence (DNA): TGTGCCGGGCTTGACAGCCTTAATGAAAAACTGTTTTTT. This encodes CAGLDSLNEKLFF.

The chain has TRBV3-1 (or the pseudogene TRBV3-2) and TRBJ1-6; D is perhaps TRBD1 (5 bases). Germline values: CDR1 LGHDT, CDR2 YNNKEL (reference sequence). V lost 5 bases and J 0 bases, leaving 8 bases between the germline ends. The CDR3 sequence is 15 residues long. The CDR3: CASSADSSYNSPLHF. DNA for the CDR3: TGTGCCAGCAGCGCAGACAGCTCCTATAATTCACCCCTCCACTTT.

This chain connects TRBV18 to TRBJ1-2; possibly TRBD1 for D (6 bases). Germline values: CDR1 KGHSH, CDR2 LQKENI. The CDR3 is made up of 17 amino acids. V lost 2 bases, J lost 3 bases, and 19 bases lay in between. The CDR3 coding sequence is TGTGCCAGCTCACCATCGGCACTCGCAGGGGAGTACTATGGCTACACCTTC. It codes for CASSPSALAGEYYGYTF.